A selection of T cell receptor beta chains follows, all from one sample in a study of radiotherapy plus CTLA-4 blockade in lung cancer. Data came from immunoSEQ multiplex PCR; TCRdb stores just in-frame clones and leaves some out. Among about 39,000 clones listed, nearly 80% were seen once. The material was peripheral blood, obtained from a patient treated with radiotherapy plus ipilimumab. These receptors came from a human donor with non-small cell lung cancer that progressed on radiotherapy plus ipilimumab. The CDR3 runs from the conserved cysteine through the conserved F or W. Rows give clone size only sometimes, using once, few, many, or a class for an expanded clone.

>-|TRBJ1-4|TRBV7-8
CASSFTTTTKFF
>-|TRBJ2-3|TRBV9
CASSLRRGVQGDTQYF
>-|TRBJ2-7|TRBV6-5
CASSYSTGYEQYF
>-|TRBJ1-1|TRBV18
CASSPPWGGTEAFF
>-|TRBJ2-1|TRBV9
CASSQDSRSSYNEQFF
>-|TRBJ2-1|TRBV4-2
CASSQDRGHGNNEQFF
>-|TRBJ2-1|TRBV11-1
CASSPGQGLTYNEQFF
>-|TRBJ1-1|TRBV7-3
CASSSGLNTEAFF
>-|TRBJ1-2|TRBV27
CASSHRGGQGSYTF
>once|TRBJ2-5|TRBV5-1
CASRRGDETQYF
>-|TRBJ2-7|TRBV18
CASSSSGTGVEQYF
>-|TRBJ1-2|TRBV5-5
CASSLEGQGAYGYTF
>-|TRBJ2-7|TRBV2
CASILLAGGDEQYF
>-|TRBJ2-7|TRBV15
CATSRDQGPYEQYF
>-|TRBJ2-7|TRBV5-1
CASSFGPQERDGRYYEQYF
>few|TRBJ1-3|TRBV7-9
CASSLGQGSGNTIYF
>-|TRBJ1-2|TRBV18
CASSPQSGLDGYTF
>-|TRBJ2-4|TRBV5-1
CASSPDRGLAKNIQYF
>-|TRBJ1-5|TRBV6-5
CASSYDRVSQPQHF
>-|TRBJ2-5|TRBV2
CASNRQAKETQYF
>-|TRBJ2-2|TRBV6-1
CASSDYSGTASTGELFF
>-|TRBJ1-4|TRBV2
CASSEARAKNEKLFF
>-|TRBJ2-5|TRBV2
CAGGGQGQQETQYF